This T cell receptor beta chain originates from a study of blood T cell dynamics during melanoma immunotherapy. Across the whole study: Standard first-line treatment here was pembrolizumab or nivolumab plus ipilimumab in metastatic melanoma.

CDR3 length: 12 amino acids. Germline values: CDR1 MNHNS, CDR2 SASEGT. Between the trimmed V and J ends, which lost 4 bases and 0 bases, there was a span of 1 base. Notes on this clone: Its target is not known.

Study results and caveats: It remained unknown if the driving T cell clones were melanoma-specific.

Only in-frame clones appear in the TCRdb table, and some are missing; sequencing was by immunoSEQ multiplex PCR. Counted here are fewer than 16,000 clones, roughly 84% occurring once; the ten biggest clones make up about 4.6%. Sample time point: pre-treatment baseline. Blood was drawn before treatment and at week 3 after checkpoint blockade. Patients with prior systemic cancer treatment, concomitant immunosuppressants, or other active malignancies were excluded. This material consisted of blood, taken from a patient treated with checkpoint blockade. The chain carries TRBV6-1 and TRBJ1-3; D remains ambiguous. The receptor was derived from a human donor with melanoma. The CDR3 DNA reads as TGTGCCAGCAGTGCCTCTGGAAACACCATATATTTT. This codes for CASSASGNTIYF.